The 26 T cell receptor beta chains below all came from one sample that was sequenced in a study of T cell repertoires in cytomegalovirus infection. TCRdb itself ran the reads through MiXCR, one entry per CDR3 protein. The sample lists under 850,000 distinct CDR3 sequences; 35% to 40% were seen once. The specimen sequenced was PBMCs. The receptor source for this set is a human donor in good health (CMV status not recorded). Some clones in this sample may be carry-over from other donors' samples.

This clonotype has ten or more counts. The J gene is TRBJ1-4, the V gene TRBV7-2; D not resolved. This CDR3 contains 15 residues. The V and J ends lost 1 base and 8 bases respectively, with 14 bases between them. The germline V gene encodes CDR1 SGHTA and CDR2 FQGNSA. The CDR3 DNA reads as TGTGCCAGCAGCTTAGGGCGGACGACGGGCGAAAAACTGTTTTTT. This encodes CASSLGRTTGEKLFF.

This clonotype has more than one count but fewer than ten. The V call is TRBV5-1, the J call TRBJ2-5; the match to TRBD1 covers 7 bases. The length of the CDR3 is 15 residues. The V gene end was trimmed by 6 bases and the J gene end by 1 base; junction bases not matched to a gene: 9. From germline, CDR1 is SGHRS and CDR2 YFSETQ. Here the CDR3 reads CASIPLPGGQETQYF. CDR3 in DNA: TGCGCCAGCATCCCGTTACCAGGGGGCCAAGAGACCCAGTACTTC.

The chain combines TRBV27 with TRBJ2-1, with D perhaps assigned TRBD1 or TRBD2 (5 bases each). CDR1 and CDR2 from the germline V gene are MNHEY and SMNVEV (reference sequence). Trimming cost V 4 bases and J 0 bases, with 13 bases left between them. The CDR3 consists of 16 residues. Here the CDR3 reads CASSSAGANSYNEQFF. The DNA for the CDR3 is TGTGCCAGCAGTTCCGCCGGGGCGAACTCCTACAATGAGCAGTTCTTC.

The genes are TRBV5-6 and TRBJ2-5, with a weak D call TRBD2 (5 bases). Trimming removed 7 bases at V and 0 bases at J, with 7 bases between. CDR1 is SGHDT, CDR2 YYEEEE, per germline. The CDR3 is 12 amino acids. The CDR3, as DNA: TGTGCCAGCGGGAGCTACCAAGAGACCCAGTACTTC. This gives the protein CASGSYQETQYF.

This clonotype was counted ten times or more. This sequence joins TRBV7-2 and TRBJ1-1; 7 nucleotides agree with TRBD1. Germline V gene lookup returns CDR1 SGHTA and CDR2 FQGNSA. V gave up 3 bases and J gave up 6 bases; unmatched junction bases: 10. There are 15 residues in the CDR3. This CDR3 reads CASSFRRGLRAEAFF. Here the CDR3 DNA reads TGTGCCAGCAGCTTCCGGAGGGGGCTAAGAGCTGAAGCTTTCTTT.

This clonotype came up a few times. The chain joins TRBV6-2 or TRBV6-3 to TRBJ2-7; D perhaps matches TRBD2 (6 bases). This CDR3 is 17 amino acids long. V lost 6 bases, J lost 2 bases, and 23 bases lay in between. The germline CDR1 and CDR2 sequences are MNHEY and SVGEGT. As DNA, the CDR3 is TGTGCCAGCAGCGATAACAGACAGTTCGGCGGGGCCTACGAGCAGTACTTC. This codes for CASSDNRQFGGAYEQYF.

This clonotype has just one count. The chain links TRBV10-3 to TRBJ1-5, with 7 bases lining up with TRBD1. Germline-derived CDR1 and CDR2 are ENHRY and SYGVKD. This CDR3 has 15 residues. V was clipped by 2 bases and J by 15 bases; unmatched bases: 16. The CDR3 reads CAISEGTAVIQSRHF. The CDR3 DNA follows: TGTGCCATCAGTGAGGGGACAGCGGTGATCCAGTCCCGGCATTTT.

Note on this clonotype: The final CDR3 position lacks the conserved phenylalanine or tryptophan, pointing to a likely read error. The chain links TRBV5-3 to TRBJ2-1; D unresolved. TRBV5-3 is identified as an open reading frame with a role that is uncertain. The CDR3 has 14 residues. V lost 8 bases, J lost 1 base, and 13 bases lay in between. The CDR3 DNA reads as TGTGCCAGCAGCCCTGGCAGTTCCTACAATGAGCAGTTCTTA. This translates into CASSPGSSYNEQFL.

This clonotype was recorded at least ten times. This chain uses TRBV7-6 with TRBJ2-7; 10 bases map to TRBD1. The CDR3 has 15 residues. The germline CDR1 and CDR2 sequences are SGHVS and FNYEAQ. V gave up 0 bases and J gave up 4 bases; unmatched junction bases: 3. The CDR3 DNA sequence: TGTGCCAGCAGCTTAGCGGAGGGACAGGGGTACGAGCAGTACTTC. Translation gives CASSLAEGQGYEQYF.

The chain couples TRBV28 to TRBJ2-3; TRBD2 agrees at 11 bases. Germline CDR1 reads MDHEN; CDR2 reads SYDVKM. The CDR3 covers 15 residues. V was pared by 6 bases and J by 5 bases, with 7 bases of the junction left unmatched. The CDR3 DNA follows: TGTGCCAGCAGCCGTCTAGCGGGAGGTGGAGATACGCAGTATTTT. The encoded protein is CASSRLAGGGDTQYF. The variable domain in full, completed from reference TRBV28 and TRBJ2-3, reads DVKVTQSSRYLVKRTGEKVFLECVQDMDHENMFWYRQDPGLGLRLIYFSYDVKMKEKGDIPEGYSVSREKKERFSLILESASTNQTSMYLCASSRLAGGGDTQYFGPGTRLTVL.

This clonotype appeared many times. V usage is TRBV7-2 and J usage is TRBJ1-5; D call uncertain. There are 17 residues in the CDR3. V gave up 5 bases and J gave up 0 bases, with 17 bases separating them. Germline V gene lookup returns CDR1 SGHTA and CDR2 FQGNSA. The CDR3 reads CASSRSRMGYSNQPQHF. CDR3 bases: TGTGCCAGCAGCCGATCGCGTATGGGGTATAGCAATCAGCCCCAGCATTTT.

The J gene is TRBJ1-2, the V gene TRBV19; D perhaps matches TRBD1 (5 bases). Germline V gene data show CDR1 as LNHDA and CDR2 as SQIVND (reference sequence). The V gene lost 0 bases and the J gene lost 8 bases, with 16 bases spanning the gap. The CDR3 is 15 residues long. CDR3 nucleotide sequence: TGTGCCAGTAGTATAGAAATTGTCGGGACGCGCGGCTACACCTTC. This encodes CASSIEIVGTRGYTF.

CDR3 sequence: CSVGRGGTDTQYF. The CDR3 DNA reads TGCAGCGTTGGTAGGGGAGGGACAGATACGCAGTATTTT. The chain recombines TRBV29-1 with TRBJ2-3; the match to TRBD2 covers 7 bases. This CDR3 is 13 amino acids long. The J segment lost 3 bases and the V segment lost 4 bases, leaving 4 bases of the junction unmatched. Germline V lookup: CDR1 SQVTM, CDR2 ANQGSEA.

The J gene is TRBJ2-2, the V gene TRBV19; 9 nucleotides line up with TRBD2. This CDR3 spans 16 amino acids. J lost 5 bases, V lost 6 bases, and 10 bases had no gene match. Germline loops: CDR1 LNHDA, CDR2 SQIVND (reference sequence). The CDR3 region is CASSLPGLAVTGELFF. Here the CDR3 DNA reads TGTGCCAGTAGCTTACCGGGACTAGCCGTTACCGGGGAGCTGTTTTTT.

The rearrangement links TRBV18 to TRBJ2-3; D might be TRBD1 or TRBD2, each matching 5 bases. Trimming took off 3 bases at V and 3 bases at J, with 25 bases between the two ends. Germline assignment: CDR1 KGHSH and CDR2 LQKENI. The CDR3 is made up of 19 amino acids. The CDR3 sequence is CASSPRSLSGPRATDTQYF. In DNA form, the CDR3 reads TGTGCCAGCTCACCCAGAAGCTTATCGGGACCGAGAGCGACAGATACGCAGTATTTT.

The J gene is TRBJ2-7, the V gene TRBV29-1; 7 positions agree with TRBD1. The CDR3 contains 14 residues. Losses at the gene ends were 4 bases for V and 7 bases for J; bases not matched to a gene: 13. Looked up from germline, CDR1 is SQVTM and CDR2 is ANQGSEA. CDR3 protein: CSVAYRGLLREQYF. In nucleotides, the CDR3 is TGCAGCGTTGCCTACAGGGGTCTACTCCGGGAGCAGTACTTC.

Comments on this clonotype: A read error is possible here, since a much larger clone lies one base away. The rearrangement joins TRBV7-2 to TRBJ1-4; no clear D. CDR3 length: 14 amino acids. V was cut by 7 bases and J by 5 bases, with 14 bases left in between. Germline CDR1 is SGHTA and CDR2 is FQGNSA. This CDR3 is CASKPVRLNEKLFF. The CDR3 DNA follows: TGTGCCAGCAAGCCCGTACGGCTGAATGAAAAACTGTTTTTT.

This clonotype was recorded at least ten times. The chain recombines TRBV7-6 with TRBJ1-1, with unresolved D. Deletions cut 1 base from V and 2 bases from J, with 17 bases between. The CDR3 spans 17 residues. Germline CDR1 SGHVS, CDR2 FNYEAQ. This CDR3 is CASSLVAAGDLNTEAFF. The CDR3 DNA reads TGTGCCAGCAGCTTAGTGGCAGCAGGAGATTTAAACACTGAAGCTTTCTTT.

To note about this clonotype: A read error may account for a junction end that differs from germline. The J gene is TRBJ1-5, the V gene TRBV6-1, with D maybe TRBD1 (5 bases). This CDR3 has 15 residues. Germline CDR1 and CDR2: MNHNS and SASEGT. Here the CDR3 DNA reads TGTGCCAGCAGTGAAGGGTGGGGGTTTAATCAGCCCCAGCAGTTT. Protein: CASSEGWGFNQPQQF.

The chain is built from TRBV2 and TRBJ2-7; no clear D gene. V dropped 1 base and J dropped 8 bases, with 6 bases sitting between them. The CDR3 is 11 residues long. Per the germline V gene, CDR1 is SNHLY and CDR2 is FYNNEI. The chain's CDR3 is CASSEGDKQYF. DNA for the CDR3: TGTGCCAGCAGTGAAGGGGATAAGCAGTACTTC.

The CDR3 sequence: CASSPVAGATGELFF. The CDR3 DNA sequence: TGTGCCAGCAGCCCCGTAGCGGGAGCCACCGGGGAGCTGTTTTTT. The chain couples TRBV7-9 to TRBJ2-2; 9 nucleotides align to TRBD2. This CDR3 comprises 15 residues. Germline-derived CDR1 and CDR2 are SEHNR and FQNEAQ (reference sequence). The ends lost 5 bases at V and 4 bases at J; junction bases unmatched: 5.

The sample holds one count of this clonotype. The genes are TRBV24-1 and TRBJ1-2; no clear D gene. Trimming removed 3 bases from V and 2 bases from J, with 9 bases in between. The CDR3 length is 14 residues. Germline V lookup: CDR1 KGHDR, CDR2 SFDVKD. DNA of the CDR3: TGTGCCACCAGTGATCTAAAGAGAAACTATGGCTACACCTTC. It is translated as CATSDLKRNYGYTF.

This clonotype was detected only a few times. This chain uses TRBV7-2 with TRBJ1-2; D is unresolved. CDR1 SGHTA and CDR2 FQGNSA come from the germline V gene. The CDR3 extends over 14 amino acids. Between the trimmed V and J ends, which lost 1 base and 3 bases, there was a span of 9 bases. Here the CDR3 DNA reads TGTGCCAGCAGCTTAGGCGGGAGGGACTATGGCTACACCTTC. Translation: CASSLGGRDYGYTF. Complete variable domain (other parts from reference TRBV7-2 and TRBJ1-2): GAGVSQSPSNKVTEKGKDVELRCDPISGHTALYWYRQSLGQGLEFLIYFQGNSAPDKSGLPSDRFSAERTGGSVSTLTIQRTQQEDSAVYLCASSLGGRDYGYTFGSGTRLTVV.

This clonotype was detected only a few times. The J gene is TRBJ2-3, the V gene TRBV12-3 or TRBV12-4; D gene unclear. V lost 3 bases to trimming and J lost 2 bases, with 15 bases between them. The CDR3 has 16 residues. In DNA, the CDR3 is TGTGCCAGCAGTTTTCCCGTTGGCCTGGACACAGATACGCAGTATTTT. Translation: CASSFPVGLDTDTQYF.

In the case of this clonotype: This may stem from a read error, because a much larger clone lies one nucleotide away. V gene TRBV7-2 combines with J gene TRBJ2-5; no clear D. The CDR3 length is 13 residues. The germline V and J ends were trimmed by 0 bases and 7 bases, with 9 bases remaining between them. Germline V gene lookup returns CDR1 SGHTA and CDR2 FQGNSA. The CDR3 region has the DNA TGTGCCAGCAGCTTAGCGGCTATTCGGACCCAGTACTTC. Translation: CASSLAAIRTQYF.

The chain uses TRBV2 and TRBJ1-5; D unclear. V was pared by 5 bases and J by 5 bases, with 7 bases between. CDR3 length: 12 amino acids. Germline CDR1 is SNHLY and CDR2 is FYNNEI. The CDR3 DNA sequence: TGTGCCAGCAGTACCGAGTATCAGCCCCAGCATTTT. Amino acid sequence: CASSTEYQPQHF.